The 18 T cell receptor beta chains given below trace back to one sample, sequenced in a study of radiotherapy plus CTLA-4 blockade in lung cancer. Using immunoSEQ multiplex PCR, the repertoire was profiled, and TCRdb retains in-frame clones only, with some absent. The sample holds tens of thousands of clones, 70% to 90% seen once. Sequenced here: peripheral blood, sampled from a patient treated with radiotherapy plus ipilimumab. Receptor source: a human donor with non-small cell lung cancer who had stable disease on radiotherapy plus ipilimumab.

The table lists this clone with a few counts. The chain uses TRBV30 and TRBJ2-5; unclear D gene. V dropped 3 bases and J dropped 4 bases, with 12 bases sitting between them. CDR1 and CDR2 from the germline V gene are GTSNPN and SVGIG (reference sequence). This CDR3 has 13 residues. CDR3 in amino acids: CAWRRRGGETQYF. The CDR3 region has the DNA TGTGCCTGGAGGAGGAGAGGCGGAGAGACCCAGTACTTC. Variable domain in full (rest from reference TRBV30 and TRBJ2-5): SQTIHQWPATLVQPVGSPLSLECTVEGTSNPNLYWYRQAAGRGLQLLFYSVGIGQISSEVPQNLSASRPQDRQFILSSKKLLLSDSGFYLCAWRRRGGETQYFGPGTRLLVL.

This clone has only one observation. The genes are TRBV19 and TRBJ1-1; the match to TRBD1 covers 10 bases. V lost 6 bases to trimming and J lost 2 bases; unmatched junction nucleotides: 3. The CDR3 covers 14 residues. In germline, CDR1 is LNHDA, CDR2 SQIVND (reference sequence). In nucleotides, the CDR3 is TGTGCCAGTAGCGGACAGGGGGGTAACACTGAAGCTTTCTTT. It translates to CASSGQGGNTEAFF.

The chain uses TRBV28 and TRBJ1-1; possible D gene TRBD1, 5 bases. Germline V gene sequence: CDR1 MDHEN, CDR2 SYDVKM. Trimming cost V 2 bases and J 5 bases, with 12 bases left between them. There are 14 residues in the CDR3. The CDR3 reads CASSLAGRETEAFF. In DNA, the CDR3 is TGTGCCAGCAGTTTAGCAGGGAGGGAAACTGAAGCTTTCTTT.

In DNA form, the CDR3 reads TGTGCCAGCAGCCTGGCGGGAGGGACAGATACGCAGTATTTT. Protein sequence: CASSLAGGTDTQYF. The rearrangement uses TRBV6-4 and TRBJ2-3; 9 bases are a match to TRBD2. The germline CDR1 and CDR2 sequences are MRHNA and SNTAGT. This CDR3 is built from 14 residues. With 6 bases clipped from V and 3 bases from J, the junction kept 4 bases outside the gene matches.

The V and J genes are TRBV6-1 and TRBJ1-2, with D possibly TRBD1 on 6 matching bases. The CDR3 spans 12 residues. Germline CDR1 MNHNS, CDR2 SASEGT. Trimming took off 6 bases at V and 3 bases at J, with 8 bases between the two ends. The CDR3 here is CASSRGYYGYTF. The DNA for the CDR3 is TGTGCCAGCAGCAGGGGTTACTATGGCTACACCTTC.

The V gene is TRBV27, the J gene TRBJ2-2; a possible D gene is TRBD2 (6 bases). The CDR3 is 15 residues long. The germline V gene has CDR1 MNHEY and CDR2 SMNVEV (reference sequence). V lost 5 bases and J 4 bases, leaving 14 bases between the germline ends. The CDR3 nucleotides read TGTGCCAGCAGTCACTCCGGGACTTCCACCGGGGAGCTGTTTTTT. It is translated as CASSHSGTSTGELFF.

The V and J genes are TRBV4-1 and TRBJ2-3; 7 bases are a match to TRBD2. CDR3 length: 18 residues. Per germline, CDR1 MGHRA and CDR2 YSYEKL. The V segment lost 1 base and the J segment 2 bases; nucleotides outside the gene matches: 12. The CDR3 DNA reads TGCGCCAGCAGCCAAGCCTTTGGGCGGGAGACGTCCACAGATACGCAGTATTTT. Translated, it gives CASSQAFGRETSTDTQYF.

The chain combines TRBV7-2 with TRBJ1-5, with no clear D. Germline V gene data show CDR1 as SGHTA and CDR2 as FQGNSA. This CDR3 region has 15 residues. V lost 3 bases and J 2 bases, leaving 11 bases between the germline ends. CDR3 sequence: CASSFGVVRNQPQHF. Written as DNA, the CDR3 is TGTGCCAGCAGCTTCGGGGTTGTACGCAATCAGCCCCAGCATTTT.

V is TRBV28 and J is TRBJ2-2; the match to TRBD1 covers 10 bases. The CDR3 loop spans 15 amino acids. V lost 5 bases to trimming and J lost 4 bases; unmatched junction nucleotides: 4. Germline-derived CDR1 and CDR2 are MDHEN and SYDVKM. The DNA of the CDR3 is TGTGCCAGCAGTGGGGACAGGGGTTTCACCGGGGAGCTGTTTTTT. Its protein is CASSGDRGFTGELFF.

The V call is TRBV14, the J call TRBJ2-7; no reliable D call. V lost 2 bases and J 1 base, leaving 0 bases between the germline ends. The germline gives CDR1 SGHDN, CDR2 FVKESK. This CDR3 is built from 11 residues. This chain's CDR3 is CASSQSYEQYF. Written as DNA, the CDR3 is TGTGCCAGCAGCCAATCCTACGAGCAGTACTTC.

The rearrangement joins TRBV6-5 to TRBJ1-2; no definite D call. Trimming took off 8 bases at V and 4 bases at J, with 17 bases between the two ends. This CDR3 is built from 14 residues. Germline V gene sequence: CDR1 MNHEY, CDR2 SVGAGI. The CDR3, as DNA: TGTGCCAGCTTGAGGACCGTCGGCAGCTATGGCTACACCTTC. Protein: CASLRTVGSYGYTF.

The count of this clone is one. The chain joins TRBV28 to TRBJ1-2; TRBD1 might be the D (5 bases). Germline V CDR1 and CDR2: MDHEN, SYDVKM. Trimming cost V 4 bases and J 7 bases, with 13 bases left between them. The CDR3 totals 13 residues. As DNA, the CDR3 is TGTGCCAGCAGTTCCTTCATGAGGGGTGGCTACACCTTC. It yields the protein CASSSFMRGGYTF.

The chain combines TRBV5-1 with TRBJ2-2; 10 nucleotides agree with TRBD1. With V trimmed by 6 bases and J by 3 bases, 8 bases remained unmatched. The CDR3 runs 16 residues. Germline lookup yields CDR1 SGHRS and CDR2 YFSETQ. CDR3 bases: TGCGCCAGCACCTATCCGGGGACAGGGGACACCGGGGAGCTGTTTTTT. Encoded protein: CASTYPGTGDTGELFF.

The CDR3 DNA reads as TGTGCCACCAGCAGAGGTGATCCGGGCCTAGGATCCGAGCAGTACTTC. It yields the protein CATSRGDPGLGSEQYF. J is TRBJ2-7 and V is TRBV15; D unclear. The CDR3 totals 16 residues. V lost 1 base and J lost 6, with 19 bases in between. Germline V gene data show CDR1 as LNHNV and CDR2 as YYDKDF (reference sequence).

J is TRBJ1-4 and V is TRBV7-9; TRBD1 might be the D (5 bases). V gave up 1 base and J gave up 7 bases, with 10 bases separating them. This CDR3 has 14 residues. Germline lookup yields CDR1 SEHNR and CDR2 FQNEAQ (reference sequence). CDR3 bases: TGTGCCAGCAGCTTAGTTGGCAGGGCTGAAAAACTGTTTTTT. Translated: CASSLVGRAEKLFF.

The rearrangement joins TRBV19 to TRBJ1-5; possibly TRBD1 for D (6 bases). V shed 4 bases and J shed 9 bases, with 22 bases lying between them. The CDR3 extends over 16 amino acids. CDR1 and CDR2 (germline): LNHDA, SQIVND (reference sequence). The CDR3 spells CASSRPLGDTGRPQHF. The CDR3 DNA sequence: TGTGCCAGTAGTAGACCTCTTGGGGACACCGGACGGCCCCAGCATTTT.

V usage is TRBV10-3 and J usage is TRBJ2-7; 9 positions agree with TRBD1. V dropped 4 bases and J dropped 5; count of bases not matched to a gene: 6. This CDR3 is built from 14 residues. Germline values: CDR1 ENHRY, CDR2 SYGVKD. This chain's CDR3 is CAISAGTGYDEQYF. The DNA of the CDR3 is TGTGCCATCAGTGCCGGGACAGGGTACGACGAGCAGTACTTC.

This clone was seen a single time. The genes are TRBV4-1 and TRBJ2-7; TRBD1 or TRBD2 may be the D gene (5 bases each). The germline CDR1 and CDR2 sequences are MGHRA and YSYEKL. This CDR3 has 11 residues. The V and J ends lost 0 bases and 8 bases respectively, with 5 bases between them. The CDR3 DNA sequence: TGCGCCAGCAGCCAAGAGGGACAGCAGTACTTC. Protein: CASSQEGQQYF.